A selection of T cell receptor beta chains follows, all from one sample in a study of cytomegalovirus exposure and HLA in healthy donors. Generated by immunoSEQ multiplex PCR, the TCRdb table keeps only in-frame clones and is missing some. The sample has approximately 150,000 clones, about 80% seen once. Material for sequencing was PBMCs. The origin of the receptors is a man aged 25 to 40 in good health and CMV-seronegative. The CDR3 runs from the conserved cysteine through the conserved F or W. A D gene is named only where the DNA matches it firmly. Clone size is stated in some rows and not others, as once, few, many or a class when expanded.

CASSLERTRSHEQYF,TGCGCCAGCAGCTTGGAGCGGACGAGGTCACACGAGCAGTACTTC,.,TRBJ2-7,TRBV5-1,.
CASSLVGGAGTDTQYF,TGTGCCAGCAGTCTGGTCGGGGGAGCGGGAACAGATACGCAGTATTTT,.,TRBJ2-3,TRBV28,TRBD2
CASSLKDRDSEAFF,TGTGCCAGCAGCTTGAAGGACAGGGATTCGGAAGCTTTCTTT,few,TRBJ1-1,TRBV5-6,TRBD1
CASSRDRVGQPQHF,TGTGCCAGCAGCCGAGACAGGGTTGGGCAGCCCCAGCATTTT,.,TRBJ1-5,TRBV7-2,TRBD1
CASSSNSFTNYGYTF,TGTGCCAGTAGCAGCAACAGCTTTACTAACTATGGCTACACCTTC,.,TRBJ1-2,TRBV19,.
CASSLNSGGSGGYTF,TGCGCCAGCAGCCTGAACTCAGGGGGCTCTGGGGGCTACACCTTC,.,TRBJ1-2,TRBV4-3,TRBD1
CAISDVLREPYEQYF,TGTGCCATCAGTGACGTTCTCCGAGAACCCTACGAGCAGTACTTC,.,TRBJ2-7,TRBV10-3,.
CASSPTGFDYGYTF,TGTGCCAGCAGCCCCACGGGGTTTGACTATGGCTACACCTTC,once,TRBJ1-2,TRBV5-6,.
CASRGDTLVSEAFF,TGTGCCAGCAGGGGGGACACCTTGGTCAGTGAAGCTTTCTTT,.,TRBJ1-1,TRBV6-6,.
CASSSRLAYEQYF,TGTGCCAGCAGTTCACGACTAGCCTACGAGCAGTACTTC,.,TRBJ2-7,TRBV27,.
CASSSRQGADAEAFF,TGCGCCAGCAGCTCCAGACAGGGGGCTGACGCTGAAGCTTTCTTT,once,TRBJ1-1,TRBV5-1,TRBD1
CASSLAGNYEQYF,TGTGCCAGCAGCTTGGCAGGGAACTACGAGCAGTACTTC,.,TRBJ2-7,TRBV5-4,.
CSSSLVEGRKPNYGYTF,TGTTCCAGCAGCTTAGTAGAGGGGAGGAAACCTAACTATGGCTACACCTTC,.,TRBJ1-2,TRBV7-9,.
CASSLGPRTPYEQYF,TGTGCCAGCAGTTTGGGGCCACGGACCCCTTACGAGCAGTACTTC,.,TRBJ2-7,TRBV28,.
CASSVATGSYEQYF,TGTGCCAGCAGCGTAGCGACAGGTAGCTACGAGCAGTACTTC,.,TRBJ2-7,TRBV9,.
CASSPLWATNTGELFF,TGTGCCAGCAGCCCCTTATGGGCTACGAACACCGGGGAGCTGTTTTTT,.,TRBJ2-2,TRBV7-2,.
CSSSYFGTGPNQPQHF,TGTTCCAGCAGCTACTTCGGGACAGGACCCAATCAGCCCCAGCATTTT,.,TRBJ1-5,TRBV7-9,TRBD1
CASSLRGPTYEQYF,TGCGCCAGCAGCTTACGAGGTCCCACCTACGAGCAGTACTTC,few,TRBJ2-7,TRBV5-1,.
CASTSSGVGGGYTF,TGTGCCAGTACCTCCTCCGGGGTAGGTGGGGGCTACACCTTC,.,TRBJ1-2,TRBV19,.
CAKGQWQGTEYNNEQFF,TGTGCCAAGGGCCAATGGCAAGGGACAGAATATAACAATGAGCAGTTCTTC,.,TRBJ2-1,TRBV19,TRBD1